This T cell receptor (beta chain) comes out of a study of OX40 agonist ivuxolimab in advanced cancers. Using immunoSEQ multiplex PCR, the repertoire was profiled, and TCRdb retains in-frame clones only, with some absent. The table has 60,000 or so clones, around 92% seen once. Trimming removed 3 bases from V and 4 bases from J, with 13 bases in between. The CDR3 length is 14 residues. The chain combines TRBV5-7 with TRBJ1-2; D remains unclear. TRBV5-7 is marked as an open reading frame, function uncertain. Material: CD4+ or CD8+ T cells sorted from blood, obtained in a trial of the OX40 agonist ivuxolimab. This clonotype was obtained from an adult with an advanced solid tumor such as melanoma, head and neck, liver or kidney cancer. The CDR3 nucleotides read TGTGCCAGCAGCTCAAACCTAGACATCTATGGCTACACCTTC. Translation: CASSSNLDIYGYTF.